The TCR beta chain described here comes from a study of graft-versus-host responses after intestinal transplantation (dated by TCRdb to the early 2020s). Looking at the study overall: The transplants that recipients got were multivisceral, liver-intestinal, or isolated intestinal. Graft-versus-host and host-versus-graft alloreactive T cell clones were tracked in the graft, circulation and bone marrow after intestinal transplantation using bulk TCR-beta CDR3 sequencing. Donor T cell macrochimerism was defined as a peak of at least 4% donor T cells among recipient peripheral blood mononuclear cells. Samples from three later patients were sequenced in-house on an Illumina MiSeq with MiXCR processing rather than by the commercial service. Alloreactive clones were identified by sequencing pre-transplant mixed lymphocyte reaction products and comparing them with unstimulated pre-transplant donor and recipient T cells. Anti-thymocyte globulin induction was given to all recipients, followed by maintenance tacrolimus and steroids for about 3 years. Of the 20 to 30 intestinal transplant recipients enrolled in the cohort, one of whom was a retransplant, a few patients without pretransplant specimens were excluded.

Intraepithelial and lamina propria lymphocytes were isolated from graft specimens using dithiothreitol, EDTA incubations and collagenase D digestion. Bulk TCR-beta sequencing was performed on serial intestinal graft biopsy specimens collected as late as 600 days after transplant. Libraries came from the immunoSEQ multiplex PCR assay. For most patients, high-throughput TCR-beta CDR3 sequencing of genomic DNA was performed by Adaptive Biotechnologies. In the original analysis: Adaptive's ImmunoSEQ software supplied the TCR sequencing data for more than 15 patients, while MiXCR and VDJtools were used to process a few other patients. Because the origin of CDR3 nucleotide sequences shared between donor and recipient could not be assigned, those sequences were removed. At least 2-fold expansion over unstimulated cells and a minimum CFSE-low frequency of 0.002% (template counts) or 0.001% (read counts) were required for clones to be classified as alloreactive. Mappable clones were those detected in sequenced pre-transplant spleen, lymph node, or MLR CFSE-low populations of the donor or recipient. Cumulative frequency of alloreactive clones was calculated as a percentage of all sequences weighted by copy number. Entries here come from immuneACCESS through TCRdb and include only in-frame sequences with V and J called. Some clones fail to appear in such tables; in the studies checked, an unresolved V gene covers under half of the shortfall, and the cause of the remainder is unknown. Clone size and V and J calls were adopted from that table, with D and trimming inferred from the DNA. In this sample the table shows approximately 15,000 clones, approximately 59% of which occur a single time. The top ten clonotypes cover over 10% of the sample.

What the research found in general, with its limitations: Early after transplant, peak levels of circulating GvH clones were found to be associated with declines in HvG clones. The conclusions were limited by the relatively low number and heterogeneity of the intestinal transplant patients. GvH clones were detected in recipient bone marrow, and some appeared earlier in ileal mucosa or blood, consistent with an intestinal mucosal origin. In the allografts of patients with donor T cell macrochimerism, GvH to HvG T cell clonal ratios were high.

On this clone: Its target antigen remains unknown. No base qualities exist here, and no much larger clone lies one base off it.

The source material was ileum tissue, sampled 524 days after transplant. The TCR originated in a human patient who received an intestinal transplant, so some T cells may come from the graft donor.

The CDR3 reads CASSLLANTGELFF. The DNA sequence reads TGTGCCAGCAGCTTACTTGCGAACACCGGGGAGCTGTTTTTT. The V gene is TRBV7-2 and the J gene is TRBJ2-2; too little of a D gene remains to name it. Trimming at the junction amounts to 2 bases on V and 0 bases on J, and the germline ends lie 4 bases apart. From its cysteine to its phenylalanine, the CDR3 spans 14 amino acids. Just the 42-base CDR3 DNA is kept, in frame starting at base 1. The germline V gene gives CDR1 as SGHTA and CDR2 as FQGNSA. Extended through the reference TRBV7-2 and TRBJ2-2 proteins, this CDR3 yields the full variable domain: GAGVSQSPSNKVTEKGKDVELRCDPISGHTALYWYRQSLGQGLEFLIYFQGNSAPDKSGLPSDRFSAERTGGSVSTLTIQRTQQEDSAVYLCASSLLANTGELFFGEGSRLTVL.